Each of the 20 T cell receptor beta chains below was sequenced from the same sample in a study of glioma-infiltrating T cells after dendritic cell vaccination. Here immunoSEQ multiplex PCR was the method, and the copy in TCRdb shows in-frame clones only, minus some. The table records around 58,000 clones, roughly 80% of them present only once. Sequences were derived from blood, sampled before dendritic cell vaccination. The source of these receptors is a human donor with glioblastoma.

The rearrangement joins TRBV5-1 to TRBJ2-5; D gene uncertain. TRBJ2-7 explains the end of the DNA better; the J call may be wrong. Germline lookup yields CDR1 SGHRS and CDR2 YFSETQ. The CDR3 is 12 residues long. The CDR3, as DNA: TGCGCCAGCAGCTATAGCTCCTACGAGCAGTACTTC. Its protein is CASSYSSYEQYF.

This rearrangement joins TRBV28 to TRBJ2-1; 13 bases match TRBD2. Trimming removed 5 bases from V and 7 bases from J; junction bases left unmatched: 17. Germline lookup yields CDR1 MDHEN and CDR2 SYDVKM. CDR3 length: 19 residues. The CDR3 spells CASSPLTPTSGGAGNEQFF. CDR3 sequence (DNA): TGTGCCAGCAGTCCCTTGACACCTACTAGCGGGGGGGCCGGGAATGAGCAGTTCTTC. Full variable domain (remainder filled in from reference TRBV28 and TRBJ2-1): DVKVTQSSRYLVKRTGEKVFLECVQDMDHENMFWYRQDPGLGLRLIYFSYDVKMKEKGDIPEGYSVSREKKERFSLILESASTNQTSMYLCASSPLTPTSGGAGNEQFFGPGTRLTVL.

The chain has TRBV5-1 and TRBJ2-1; 9 nucleotides match TRBD2. V lost 0 bases, J lost 8 bases, and 6 bases stayed unmatched. Germline V CDR1 and CDR2: SGHRS, YFSETQ. The CDR3 has 15 residues. CDR3 bases: TGCGCCAGCAGCTTGGTTCTGCGGGGGGGCGATGAGCAGTTCTTC. Translated: CASSLVLRGGDEQFF.

The rearrangement joins TRBV4-1 to TRBJ2-1; 8 nucleotides agree with TRBD1. The CDR3 is 16 residues long. Germline V gives CDR1 MGHRA, CDR2 YSYEKL. After removal of 3 bases from V and 0 bases from J, the junction contained 4 bases not matched to a gene. CDR3 nucleotide sequence: TGCGCCAGCAGCCAGGGACAGGTCAGCTCCTACAATGAGCAGTTCTTC. It translates to CASSQGQVSSYNEQFF.

V gene TRBV18 combines with J gene TRBJ2-5; D not certain. CDR1 is KGHSH, CDR2 LQKENI, per germline. The CDR3 extends over 12 amino acids. Trimming stripped 0 bases from V and 5 bases from J, with 4 bases between. The CDR3: CASSPPSETQYF. Written as DNA, the CDR3 is TGTGCCAGCTCACCACCCTCGGAGACCCAGTACTTC.

V gene TRBV7-8 combines with J gene TRBJ2-7; D gene unclear. Germline assignment: CDR1 SGHVS and CDR2 FQNEAQ. Trimming removed 1 base from V and 4 bases from J, with 8 bases in between. The CDR3 is 13 amino acids. CDR3 bases: TGTGCCAGCAGCTTAGTACAGCTTTACGAGCAGTACTTC. Translated, it gives CASSLVQLYEQYF.

This clone was detected many times. V is TRBV7-9 and J is TRBJ1-4, with 8 bases matching TRBD1. The CDR3 extends over 15 amino acids. V shed 5 bases, J shed 6 bases, and the junction held 8 bases outside the gene matches. Germline CDR1 is SEHNR and CDR2 is FQNEAQ (reference sequence). The chain's CDR3 is CASSQRQGTYEKLFF. The CDR3 DNA reads as TGTGCCAGCAGCCAGCGACAGGGGACCTATGAAAAACTGTTTTTT.

The chain joins TRBV5-6 to TRBJ2-7, with TRBD2 identical over 8 bases. V gave up 1 base and J gave up 3 bases; unmatched junction bases: 9. The CDR3 runs 16 residues. Germline CDR1 reads SGHDT; CDR2 reads YYEEEE. DNA of the CDR3: TGTGCCAGCAGCTTGTTAACTAGCGGAAAAAACTACGAGCAGTACTTC. Translation: CASSLLTSGKNYEQYF.

V gene TRBV2 combines with J gene TRBJ1-1; 9 bases fit TRBD1. The CDR3 loop spans 15 amino acids. Germline loops: CDR1 SNHLY, CDR2 FYNNEI. The junction had 4 bases not matched to a gene; V was cut back by 1 base and J by 4 bases. Written as DNA, the CDR3 is TGTGCCAGCAGTGAAGACAGGGGGCTGGGCACTGAAGCTTTCTTT. Residues: CASSEDRGLGTEAFF.

The count of this clone is one. The chain uses TRBV7-8 and TRBJ2-2; D is undetermined. Trimming pared 7 bases from V and 1 base from J, leaving 10 bases between. This CDR3 comprises 14 residues. From germline, CDR1 is SGHVS and CDR2 FQNEAQ. The CDR3 bases are TGTGCCAGCACCAACCCTAGGAACACCGGGGAGCTGTTTTTT. Amino acid sequence: CASTNPRNTGELFF.

In this sample, this clone turned up once. The genes are TRBV27 and TRBJ1-6; a weak D match, TRBD1 (6 bases). V shed 5 bases and J shed 8 bases, with 16 bases lying between them. There are 15 residues in the CDR3. Germline lookup yields CDR1 MNHEY and CDR2 SMNVEV (reference sequence). This CDR3 reads CASSMTGALYSPLHF. The CDR3 nucleotides are TGTGCCAGCAGTATGACAGGTGCGCTGTATTCACCCCTCCACTTT.

The chain carries TRBV5-1 and TRBJ1-3, with a weak D call TRBD1 (6 bases). V was trimmed by 4 bases and J by 6 bases, leaving 11 bases between them. CDR1 is SGHRS, CDR2 YFSETQ, per germline. CDR3 length: 13 residues. The CDR3 DNA sequence: TGCGCCAGCAGCATACAGGGCGAAAACACCATATATTTT. Translated, it gives CASSIQGENTIYF.

This chain connects TRBV7-8 to TRBJ1-1; D is possibly TRBD1 (5 bases). CDR3 size: 15 residues. V lost 4 bases and J lost 4, with 16 bases in between. The V gene's germline CDR1 is SGHVS and CDR2 FQNEAQ. The CDR3 spells CASSSAGPWSTEAFF. In DNA form, the CDR3 reads TGTGCCAGCAGCTCCGCGGGGCCCTGGAGCACTGAAGCTTTCTTT.

V gene TRBV28 combines with J gene TRBJ2-3; D perhaps matches TRBD2 (6 bases). This CDR3 spans 15 amino acids. Trimming cost V 10 bases and J 2 bases, with 19 bases left between them. The germline gives CDR1 MDHEN, CDR2 SYDVKM. CDR3 coding DNA: TGTGCCACATGCAGGCCGGGAGAATCCACAGATACGCAGTATTTT. Its protein is CATCRPGESTDTQYF.

The rearrangement links TRBV7-8 to TRBJ2-5; TRBD2 agrees at 13 bases. Germline V CDR1 and CDR2: SGHVS, FQNEAQ. This CDR3 contains 18 residues. V shed 5 bases, J shed 0 bases, and the junction held 9 bases outside the gene matches. Here the CDR3 DNA reads TGTGCCAGCAGCGTCACTAGCGGGGGGGAAGAGTACCAAGAGACCCAGTACTTC. Encoded protein: CASSVTSGGEEYQETQYF.

In its sample, this clone was seen once. V usage is TRBV27 and J usage is TRBJ1-1, with D perhaps TRBD1 (6 bases). Trimming pared 3 bases from V and 3 bases from J, leaving 11 bases between. Per the germline V gene, CDR1 is MNHEY and CDR2 is SMNVEV (reference sequence). The CDR3 runs to 14 residues. DNA for the CDR3: TGTGCCAGCAGTTTCGGTCAGGGGTACACTGAAGCTTTCTTT. Protein: CASSFGQGYTEAFF.

This sequence joins TRBV30 and TRBJ1-2, with D uncertain. CDR1 is GTSNPN and CDR2 is SVGIG in the germline V gene (reference sequence). The CDR3 spans 14 residues. V was clipped by 8 bases and J by 2 bases, with 18 bases between them. This CDR3 reads CAHTTGGFNYGYTF. The CDR3 nucleotides read TGTGCCCATACAACGGGTGGTTTCAACTATGGCTACACCTTC.

This clone was counted a single time. This chain connects TRBV6-5 to TRBJ2-7, with D perhaps matching TRBD1 (5 bases). The V and J ends lost 6 bases and 0 bases respectively, with 9 bases between them. Germline V gives CDR1 MNHEY, CDR2 SVGAGI. CDR3 length: 13 residues. The CDR3 loop is CASSRQSSYEQYF. In DNA, the CDR3 is TGTGCCAGCAGCAGACAGAGCTCCTACGAGCAGTACTTC.

The J gene is TRBJ1-6, the V gene TRBV7-8; possible D gene TRBD1, 5 bases. The ends were cut back, 1 base at V and 7 bases at J, with 11 bases in the middle. This CDR3 comprises 15 residues. From germline, CDR1 is SGHVS and CDR2 FQNEAQ. The DNA of the CDR3 is TGTGCCAGCAGCTTAGGGGGCAGACGAAATTCACCCCTCCACTTT. Its protein is CASSLGGRRNSPLHF.

The V gene is TRBV4-2, the J gene TRBJ2-2, with no clear D. Trimming took 0 bases from V and 0 from J, leaving 8 bases between them. The CDR3 contains 16 residues. Germline V gene sequence: CDR1 LGHNA, CDR2 YNFKEQ. The CDR3 loop reads CASSQERGTNTGELFF. The CDR3 coding sequence is TGTGCCAGCAGCCAAGAACGAGGAACGAACACCGGGGAGCTGTTTTTT.